A selection of T cell receptor beta chains follows, all from one sample in a study of T cell repertoires in ileal Crohn's disease. The repertoire was sequenced with immunoSEQ multiplex PCR; TCRdb's copy has only in-frame clones and lacks some. The table records around 3,100 clones, around nine tenths of them present only once. Sequencing was carried out using ileal tissue. These receptor sequences come from an adult with Crohn's disease. CDR3s include the opening cysteine and the closing phenylalanine or tryptophan.

v_call	j_call	cdr3_aa
TRBV14	TRBJ1-6	CASSQVRTGSYNSPLHF
TRBV25-1	TRBJ2-5	CASTKRVGETQYF
TRBV5-8	TRBJ1-3	CASSLLGSGNTIYF
TRBV5-1	TRBJ2-1	CASSSWTSDHNEQFF
TRBV29-1	TRBJ1-2	CSVDVDSPSLNYGYTF
TRBV6-5	TRBJ1-1	CASSYTRVQYTEAFF
TRBV5-1	TRBJ2-2	CASSLAWGIGELFF
TRBV9	TRBJ1-4	CASSLSGEKLFF
TRBV4-2	TRBJ1-6	CASSQDGNRFNSPLHF
TRBV7-9	TRBJ2-7	CASSPGQTYEQYF
TRBV2	TRBJ1-4	CASMLDRATNEKLFF
TRBV6-6	TRBJ1-2	CASSYSMRGVDYGYTF
TRBV6-5	TRBJ1-1	CASSFDRVQKNTEAFF
TRBV30	TRBJ1-5	CAWSSGNNQPQHF
TRBV6-5	TRBJ1-6	CASSNRGRDSPLHF
TRBV6-1	TRBJ2-3	CASARTGDTQYF
TRBV15	TRBJ2-5	CATSTRTEQETQYF
TRBV7-2	TRBJ2-1	CASSLGPSGGPGPFF
TRBV6-5	TRBJ2-1	CASSLAGGLSNEQFF
TRBV2	TRBJ1-2	CASSETGVANYGYTF